Listed below are T cell receptor beta chains from one sample, sequenced in a study of OX40 agonist ivuxolimab in advanced cancers. Clones were sequenced by immunoSEQ multiplex PCR, and TCRdb holds only the in-frame ones, with some missing. Of around 74,000 clones listed, 80% to 95% are singletons. The source material was CD4+ or CD8+ T cells sorted from blood, sampled in a trial of the OX40 agonist ivuxolimab. The receptors were gathered from an adult with an advanced solid tumor such as melanoma, head and neck, liver or kidney cancer. Each CDR3 is given with its conserved first and last residue. The D gene is left open where the match is weak. For some rows the clone size is stated as once, few or many, or as a class when expanded; others skip it.

size: few
V: TRBV6-5
J: TRBJ2-4
D: -
CDR3: CASSPYRLDIQYF
DNA: TGTGCCAGCAGTCCCTATCGTCTGGACATTCAGTACTTC

size: -
V: TRBV4-3
J: TRBJ2-1
D: -
CDR3: CASSRTGGESSYNEQFF
DNA: TGCGCCAGCAGCCGCACTGGGGGAGAGAGCTCCTACAATGAGCAGTTCTTC

size: -
V: TRBV2
J: TRBJ2-6
D: -
CDR3: CASSEFLSGANVLTF
DNA: TGTGCCAGCAGTGAATTTCTCTCTGGGGCCAACGTCCTGACTTTC

size: -
V: TRBV28
J: TRBJ1-5
D: -
CDR3: CASSFRRDQPQHF
DNA: TGTGCCAGCAGTTTTCGCCGGGATCAGCCCCAGCATTTT

size: -
V: TRBV27
J: TRBJ2-5
D: TRBD2
CDR3: CASSWGLQETQYF
DNA: TGTGCCAGCAGTTGGGGACTACAAGAGACCCAGTACTTC

size: -
V: TRBV10-3
J: TRBJ2-7
D: -
CDR3: CAISGGGHEQYF
DNA: TGTGCCATCAGTGGGGGGGGGCACGAGCAGTACTTC

size: once
V: TRBV4-1
J: TRBJ2-3
D: -
CDR3: CASSQDGGSGARQYF
DNA: TGCGCCAGCAGCCAAGATGGGGGGAGCGGAGCGCGGCAGTATTTT

size: -
V: TRBV27
J: TRBJ1-2
D: -
CDR3: CASSFWQNYGYTF
DNA: TGTGCCAGCAGTTTCTGGCAGAACTATGGCTACACCTTC

size: -
V: TRBV7-9
J: TRBJ2-7
D: -
CDR3: CASSPDTVYEQYF
DNA: TGTGCCAGCAGCCCCGACACGGTATACGAGCAGTACTTC

size: -
V: TRBV27
J: TRBJ1-1
D: -
CDR3: CASSLISFGGVTEAFF
DNA: TGTGCCAGCAGTTTAATCTCCTTCGGGGGTGTAACTGAAGCTTTCTTT

size: -
V: TRBV7-9
J: TRBJ2-1
D: -
CDR3: CASSLQRIVRVDEQFF
DNA: TGTGCCAGCAGCTTACAGCGGATAGTACGAGTCGATGAGCAGTTCTTC

size: -
V: TRBV5-4
J: TRBJ1-1
D: -
CDR3: CASSLRAPTDTEAFF
DNA: TGTGCCAGCAGCTTGAGGGCACCAACGGACACTGAAGCTTTCTTT

size: -
V: TRBV4-3
J: TRBJ1-1
D: -
CDR3: CASSQEAANTEAFF
DNA: TGCGCCAGCAGCCAAGAGGCCGCGAACACTGAAGCTTTCTTT

size: -
V: TRBV5-1
J: TRBJ2-7
D: -
CDR3: CASSTGSGDYEQYF
DNA: TGCGCCAGCAGCACGGGGTCCGGGGACTACGAGCAGTACTTC

size: -
V: TRBV27
J: TRBJ2-2
D: TRBD1
CDR3: CASSFDRGTGELFF
DNA: TGTGCCAGCAGTTTCGACAGGGGCACCGGGGAGCTGTTTTTT

size: -
V: TRBV5-1
J: TRBJ2-2
D: -
CDR3: CASGEGGGGTYGELFF
DNA: TGCGCCAGCGGAGAAGGAGGGGGAGGGACTTACGGGGAGCTGTTTTTT

size: -
V: TRBV9
J: TRBJ2-1
D: TRBD2
CDR3: CASSKGTSGTYNEQFF
DNA: TGTGCCAGCAGCAAAGGGACTAGCGGTACGTACAATGAGCAGTTCTTC

size: -
V: TRBV15
J: TRBJ1-6
D: -
CDR3: CATSSAQVTDSPLHF
DNA: TGTGCCACCAGCAGTGCCCAGGTAACCGATTCACCCCTCCACTTT

size: -
V: TRBV6-6
J: TRBJ2-7
D: -
CDR3: CASSAPEGGGGEQYF
DNA: TGTGCCAGCAGTGCCCCGGAGGGCGGAGGAGGCGAGCAGTACTTC

size: -
V: TRBV5-6
J: TRBJ2-7
D: -
CDR3: CASSLLGPHEQYF
DNA: TGTGCCAGCAGCTTGTTAGGTCCCCACGAGCAGTACTTC

size: -
V: TRBV29-1
J: TRBJ2-5
D: -
CDR3: CSVEAEGGGETQYF
DNA: TGCAGCGTTGAAGCGGAGGGGGGAGGGGAGACCCAGTACTTC

size: -
V: TRBV5-4
J: TRBJ1-2
D: -
CDR3: CASSLNEFGRSYGYTF
DNA: TGTGCCAGCAGCTTGAACGAATTTGGCCGTTCCTATGGCTACACCTTC

size: -
V: TRBV9
J: TRBJ1-2
D: -
CDR3: CASSVADSNYGYTF
DNA: TGTGCCAGCAGCGTAGCAGATTCTAACTATGGCTACACCTTC

size: -
V: TRBV20-1
J: TRBJ2-1
D: -
CDR3: CSAGGTEQFF
DNA: TGCAGTGCCGGGGGGACAGAGCAGTTCTTC

size: once
V: TRBV27
J: TRBJ2-7
D: -
CDR3: CASSLTGYPGEQYF
DNA: TGTGCCAGCAGTTTAACCGGTTATCCCGGCGAGCAGTACTTC

size: -
V: TRBV5-1
J: TRBJ2-1
D: -
CDR3: CASGGAGGLSYNEQFF
DNA: TGCGCCAGCGGGGGAGCTGGCGGCTTGAGTTACAATGAGCAGTTCTTC

size: -
V: TRBV11-2
J: TRBJ1-5
D: -
CDR3: CASSLAGAGGQPQHF
DNA: TGTGCCAGCAGCTTAGCAGGGGCCGGGGGTCAGCCCCAGCATTTT

size: -
V: TRBV10-3
J: TRBJ1-1
D: TRBD1
CDR3: CAISESRDRGGIDTEAFF
DNA: TGTGCCATCAGTGAGTCGCGTGACAGGGGAGGGATAGACACTGAAGCTTTCTTT

size: -
V: TRBV28
J: TRBJ1-5
D: -
CDR3: CASSLNQPQHF
DNA: TGTGCCAGCAGTTTGAACCAGCCCCAGCATTTT

size: once
V: TRBV11-2
J: TRBJ1-1
D: -
CDR3: CASSSWGSLNTEAFF
DNA: TGTGCCAGCAGCTCCTGGGGCAGCTTGAACACTGAAGCTTTCTTT

size: few
V: TRBV7-3
J: TRBJ2-1
D: -
CDR3: CASSGVGSNEQFF
DNA: TGTGCCAGCAGCGGGGTTGGAAGCAATGAGCAGTTCTTC

size: once
V: TRBV29-1
J: TRBJ2-5
D: TRBD2
CDR3: CSVEDPAGVVETQYF
DNA: TGCAGCGTTGAAGACCCCGCGGGGGTCGTTGAGACCCAGTACTTC

size: -
V: TRBV5-5
J: TRBJ2-7
D: TRBD1
CDR3: CASSSRDSSYEQYF
DNA: TGTGCCAGCAGCTCCCGGGACAGCTCCTACGAGCAGTACTTC

size: once
V: TRBV7-6
J: TRBJ2-6
D: -
CDR3: CASSLGTGRDLSGANVLTF
DNA: TGTGCCAGCAGCTTAGGGACAGGGAGGGATCTCTCTGGGGCCAACGTCCTGACTTTC

size: -
V: TRBV21-1
J: TRBJ1-1
D: -
CDR3: CASSKWGCHDRGNTEAFF
DNA: TGTGCCAGCAGCAAATGGGGATGTCACGACAGGGGGAACACTGAAGCTTTCTTT

size: -
V: TRBV9
J: TRBJ1-1
D: TRBD1
CDR3: CASSVAVPGTGNTEAFF
DNA: TGTGCCAGCAGCGTAGCTGTCCCTGGGACAGGAAACACTGAAGCTTTCTTT

size: -
V: TRBV29-1
J: TRBJ2-2
D: -
CDR3: CSVVSNTGELFF
DNA: TGCAGCGTTGTTTCGAACACCGGGGAGCTGTTTTTT

size: -
V: TRBV7-9
J: TRBJ1-1
D: -
CDR3: CASSSTKTAATEAFF
DNA: TGTGCCAGCAGCTCAACCAAGACTGCCGCGACTGAAGCTTTCTTT

size: -
V: TRBV5-1
J: TRBJ2-5
D: TRBD1
CDR3: CASSHGTGGEQYF
DNA: TGCGCCAGCAGCCACGGGACAGGGGGAGAGCAGTACTTC

size: -
V: TRBV7-6
J: TRBJ2-7
D: -
CDR3: CASSLNGALYEQYF
DNA: TGTGCCAGCAGCTTGAACGGGGCCCTCTACGAGCAGTACTTC

size: -
V: TRBV29-1
J: TRBJ2-1
D: -
CDR3: CSVEFRINEQFF
DNA: TGCAGCGTTGAATTCAGAATCAATGAGCAGTTCTTC

size: -
V: TRBV14
J: TRBJ2-1
D: TRBD1
CDR3: CASSQGRGKYNEQFF
DNA: TGTGCCAGCAGCCAAGGCAGGGGGAAATACAATGAGCAGTTCTTC

size: -
V: TRBV19
J: TRBJ2-7
D: -
CDR3: CASSLGSYEQYF
DNA: TGTGCCAGTAGCCTCGGGAGCTACGAGCAGTACTTC

size: few
V: TRBV9
J: TRBJ2-3
D: -
CDR3: CASRGTTDTQYF
DNA: TGTGCCAGCAGGGGGACCACAGATACGCAGTATTTT

size: -
V: TRBV6-4
J: TRBJ2-3
D: TRBD2
CDR3: CASSDRRGADTQYF
DNA: TGTGCCAGCAGTGACCGGCGGGGGGCAGATACGCAGTATTTT

size: -
V: TRBV4-3
J: TRBJ1-1
D: -
CDR3: CASSQWLGEKAFF
DNA: TGCGCCAGCAGCCAATGGTTGGGGGAAAAAGCTTTCTTT

size: once
V: TRBV9
J: TRBJ2-1
D: -
CDR3: CATRAPSRLNNEQFF
DNA: TGTGCCACCCGGGCGCCCAGCAGACTAAACAATGAGCAGTTCTTC

size: -
V: TRBV2
J: TRBJ1-2
D: TRBD1
CDR3: CASSGTGRTYGYTF
DNA: TGTGCCAGCAGTGGGACAGGGCGAACATATGGCTACACCTTC

size: -
V: TRBV7-2
J: TRBJ2-3
D: -
CDR3: CASSPLLWDSLNTQYF
DNA: TGTGCCAGCAGCCCACTACTTTGGGACTCTCTGAATACGCAGTATTTT

size: -
V: TRBV9
J: TRBJ2-1
D: -
CDR3: CASSVGAGSSDNEQFF
DNA: TGTGCCAGCAGCGTAGGGGCAGGTTCCTCTGACAATGAGCAGTTCTTC

size: -
V: TRBV2
J: TRBJ2-1
D: -
CDR3: CATRYQNEQFF
DNA: TGTGCCACCAGGTATCAGAATGAGCAGTTCTTC

size: -
V: TRBV4-3
J: TRBJ1-1
D: -
CDR3: CASSQGFSGAPNTEAFF
DNA: TGCGCCAGCAGCCAAGGCTTTTCAGGGGCCCCTAACACTGAAGCTTTCTTT

size: -
V: TRBV7-8
J: TRBJ1-5
D: TRBD1
CDR3: CASSSGQGAMNDQPQHF
DNA: TGTGCCAGCAGCTCCGGACAGGGGGCTATGAATGACCAGCCCCAGCATTTT

size: -
V: TRBV4-2
J: TRBJ2-3
D: -
CDR3: CASSQVAGTDTQYF
DNA: TGTGCCAGCAGCCAAGTAGCGGGCACAGATACGCAGTATTTT

size: -
V: TRBV14
J: TRBJ2-5
D: -
CDR3: CASSQVRVEKREETQYF
DNA: TGTGCCAGCAGCCAAGTACGCGTGGAAAAGCGGGAAGAGACCCAGTACTTC